This T cell receptor (beta chain) was documented in a study of PD-L1 blockade in urothelial cancer. The time point was: pretreatment peripheral blood. Using immunoSEQ multiplex PCR, the repertoire was profiled, and TCRdb retains in-frame clones only, with some absent. The table has about 45,000 clones, more than 70% seen once. This CDR3 has 13 residues. Trimming took 3 bases from V and 4 from J, leaving 9 bases between them. Germline loops: CDR1 SNHLY, CDR2 FYNNEI. This sequence joins TRBV2 and TRBJ1-2, with D uncertain. The sequencing here drew on PBMCs, taken around atezolizumab (anti-PD-L1) treatment. This receptor was obtained from a donor aged 40 or over with urothelial cancer. This CDR3 is CASSDRGGYGYTF. The CDR3 coding sequence is TGTGCCAGCAGTGATCGGGGAGGCTATGGCTACACCTTC.